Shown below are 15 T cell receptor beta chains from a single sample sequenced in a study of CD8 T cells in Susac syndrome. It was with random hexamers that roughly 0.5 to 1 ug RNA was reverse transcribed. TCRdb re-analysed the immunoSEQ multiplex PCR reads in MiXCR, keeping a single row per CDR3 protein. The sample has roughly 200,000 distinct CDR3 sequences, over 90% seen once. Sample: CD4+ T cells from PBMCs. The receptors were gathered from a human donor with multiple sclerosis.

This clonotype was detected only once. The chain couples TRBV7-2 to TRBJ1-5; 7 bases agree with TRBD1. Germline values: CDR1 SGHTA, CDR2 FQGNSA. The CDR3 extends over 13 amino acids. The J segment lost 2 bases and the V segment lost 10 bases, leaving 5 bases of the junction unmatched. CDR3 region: CAIRGGGNQPQHF. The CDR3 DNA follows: TGTGCCATCAGGGGGGGAGGCAATCAGCCCCAGCATTTT. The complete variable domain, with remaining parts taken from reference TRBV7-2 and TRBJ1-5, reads GAGVSQSPSNKVTEKGKDVELRCDPISGHTALYWYRQSLGQGLEFLIYFQGNSAPDKSGLPSDRFSAERTGGSVSTLTIQRTQQEDSAVYLCAIRGGGNQPQHFGDGTRLSIL.

The CDR3 loop is CSANPGPGNTEAFF. CDR3 DNA: TGCAGTGCTAACCCGGGCCCAGGGAACACTGAAGCTTTCTTT. V usage is TRBV20-1 and J usage is TRBJ1-1, with D uncertain. CDR1 and CDR2 (germline): DFQATT, SNEGSKA (reference sequence). Between the trimmed V and J ends, which lost 4 bases and 1 base, there was a span of 13 bases. This CDR3 spans 14 amino acids.

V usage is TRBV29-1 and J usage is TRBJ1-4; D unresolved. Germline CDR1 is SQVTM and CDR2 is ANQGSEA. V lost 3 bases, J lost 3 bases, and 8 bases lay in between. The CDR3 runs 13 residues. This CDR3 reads CSVERAPNEKLFF. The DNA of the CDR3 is TGCAGCGTTGAGAGGGCACCTAATGAAAAACTGTTTTTT. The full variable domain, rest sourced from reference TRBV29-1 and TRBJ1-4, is SAVISQKPSRDICQRGTSLTIQCQVDSQVTMMFWYRQQPGQSLTLIATANQGSEATYESGFVIDKFPISRPNLTFSTLTVSNMSPEDSSIYLCSVERAPNEKLFFGSGTQLSVL.

The CDR3 loop is CSARGGASTQYF. For the CDR3, the DNA is TGCAGCGCTCGCGGGGGGGCCTCTACGCAGTATTTT. The genes are TRBV29-1 and TRBJ2-3; 9 nucleotides agree with TRBD2. CDR3 length equals 12 residues. CDR1 is SQVTM and CDR2 is ANQGSEA in the germline V gene. Trimming took 7 bases from V and 8 from J; bases not matched to a gene: 7.

The CDR3 protein is CAWSPTRPANYGYTF. The CDR3 DNA reads as TGTGCCTGGAGTCCTACCCGGCCAGCTAACTATGGCTACACCTTC. The V and J genes are TRBV30 and TRBJ1-2, with unresolved D. The germline CDR1 and CDR2 sequences are GTSNPN and SVGIG (reference sequence). The CDR3 length is 15 residues. With 2 bases removed from V and 0 bases from J, the gap between germline ends came to 13 bases.

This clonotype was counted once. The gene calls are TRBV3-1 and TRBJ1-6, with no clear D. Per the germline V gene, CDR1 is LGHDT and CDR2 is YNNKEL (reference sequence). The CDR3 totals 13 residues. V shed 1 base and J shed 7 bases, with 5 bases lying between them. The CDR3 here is CASSQVENSPLHF. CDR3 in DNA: TGTGCCAGCAGCCAAGTCGAGAATTCACCCCTCCACTTT.

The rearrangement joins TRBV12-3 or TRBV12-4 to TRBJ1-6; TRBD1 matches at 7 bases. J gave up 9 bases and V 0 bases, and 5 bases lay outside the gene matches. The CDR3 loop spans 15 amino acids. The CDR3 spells CASSLARDSSSPLHF. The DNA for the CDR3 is TGTGCCAGCAGTTTAGCGAGGGACAGTAGTTCACCCCTCCACTTT.

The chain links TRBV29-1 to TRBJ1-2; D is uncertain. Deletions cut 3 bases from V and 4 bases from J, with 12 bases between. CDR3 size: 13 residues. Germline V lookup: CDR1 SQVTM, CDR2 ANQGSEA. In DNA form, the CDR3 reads TGCAGCGTTGAGCCGGAATTCAGCTATGGCTACACCTTC. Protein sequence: CSVEPEFSYGYTF.

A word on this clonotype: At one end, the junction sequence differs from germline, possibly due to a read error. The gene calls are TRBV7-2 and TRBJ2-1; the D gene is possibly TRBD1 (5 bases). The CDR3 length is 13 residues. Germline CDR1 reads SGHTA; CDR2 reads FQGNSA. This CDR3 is CASSLEGPGKRTF. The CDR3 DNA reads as TGTGCCAGCAGCTTAGAGGGTCCAGGGAAGAGAACCTTC.

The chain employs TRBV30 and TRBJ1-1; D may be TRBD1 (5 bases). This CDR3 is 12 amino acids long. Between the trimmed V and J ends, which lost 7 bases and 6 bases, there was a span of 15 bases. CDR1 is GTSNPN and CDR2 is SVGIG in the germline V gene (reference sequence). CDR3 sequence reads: CASHQGGAEAFF. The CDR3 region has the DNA TGTGCCTCTCATCAGGGAGGAGCTGAAGCTTTCTTT.

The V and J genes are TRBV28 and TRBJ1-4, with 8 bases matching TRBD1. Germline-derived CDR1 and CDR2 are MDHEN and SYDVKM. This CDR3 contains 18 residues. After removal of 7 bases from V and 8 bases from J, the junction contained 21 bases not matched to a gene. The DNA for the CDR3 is TGTGCCAGCACCCCGGATCGGGACAGGTGGCTTCAGGGGGAAAAACTGTTTTTT. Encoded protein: CASTPDRDRWLQGEKLFF.

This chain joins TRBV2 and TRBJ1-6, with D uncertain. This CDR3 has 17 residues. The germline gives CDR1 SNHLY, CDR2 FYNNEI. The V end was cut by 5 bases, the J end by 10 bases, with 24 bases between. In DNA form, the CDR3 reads TGTGCCAGCAGTCAACAAGGGTCGTTGGGTTTCGGGTCACCCCTCCACTTT. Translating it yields CASSQQGSLGFGSPLHF.

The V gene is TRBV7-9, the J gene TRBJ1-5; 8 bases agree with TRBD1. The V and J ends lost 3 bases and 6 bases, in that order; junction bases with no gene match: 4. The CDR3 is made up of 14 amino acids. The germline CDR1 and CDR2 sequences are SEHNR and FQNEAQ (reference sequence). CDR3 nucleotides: TGTGCCAGCAGCTTCGGGACAGGTACTCAGCCCCAGCATTTT. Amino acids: CASSFGTGTQPQHF.

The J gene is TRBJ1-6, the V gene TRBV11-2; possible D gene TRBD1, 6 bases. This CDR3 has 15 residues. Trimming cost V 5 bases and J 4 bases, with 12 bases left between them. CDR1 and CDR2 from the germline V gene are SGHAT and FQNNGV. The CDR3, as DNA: TGTGCCAGCAGCCCGGACAGTCTGTATAATTCACCCCTCCACTTT. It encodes CASSPDSLYNSPLHF.

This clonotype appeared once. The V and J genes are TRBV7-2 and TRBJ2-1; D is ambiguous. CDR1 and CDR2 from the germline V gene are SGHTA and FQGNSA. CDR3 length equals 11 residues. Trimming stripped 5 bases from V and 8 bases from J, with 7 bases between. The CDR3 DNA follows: TGTGCCAGCAGCCCACTCTATGAGCAGTTCTTC. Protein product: CASSPLYEQFF.